This T cell receptor (beta chain) is from a study of CD8 T cells in Susac syndrome. Peripheral blood CD8+ and CD4+ T cells were profiled by TCR beta sequencing. V was clipped by 5 bases and J by 0 bases, with 13 bases between them. Germline V gives CDR1 DFQATT, CDR2 SNEGSKA (reference sequence). The CDR3 runs 14 residues. Random hexamers were used to reverse transcribe an amount of 0.5 to 1 ug RNA. Amplification of TCR beta CDR3 by immunoSEQ multiplex PCR spanned 54 Vbeta and 13 Jbeta. A single record per CDR3 protein comes from TCRdb applying MiXCR to the immunoSEQ multiplex PCR reads. The profile shows more than 110,000 distinct CDR3 sequences, 94% of them singletons.

V and J are TRBV20-1 and TRBJ2-5; D call uncertain. The receptor comes from a human donor in good health. The sample was CD8+ T cells from PBMCs. CDR3 in amino acids: CSASRSPYQETQYF. CDR3 coding DNA: TGCAGTGCTTCCCGTTCACCGTACCAAGAGACCCAGTACTTC.